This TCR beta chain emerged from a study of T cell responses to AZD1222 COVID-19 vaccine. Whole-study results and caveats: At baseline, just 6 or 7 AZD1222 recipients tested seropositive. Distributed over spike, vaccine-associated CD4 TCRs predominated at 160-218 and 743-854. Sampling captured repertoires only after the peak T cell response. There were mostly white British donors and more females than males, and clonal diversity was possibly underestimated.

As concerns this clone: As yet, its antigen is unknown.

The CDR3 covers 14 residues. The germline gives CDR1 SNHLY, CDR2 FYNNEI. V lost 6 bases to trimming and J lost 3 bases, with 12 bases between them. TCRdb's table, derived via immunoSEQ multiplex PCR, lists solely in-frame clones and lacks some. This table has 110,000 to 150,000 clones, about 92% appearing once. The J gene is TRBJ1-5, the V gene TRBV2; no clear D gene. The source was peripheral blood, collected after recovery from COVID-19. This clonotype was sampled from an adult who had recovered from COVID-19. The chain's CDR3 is CASRTHRVNQPQHF. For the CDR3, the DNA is TGTGCCAGCAGGACACACCGGGTCAATCAGCCCCAGCATTTT.